A selection of T cell receptor beta chains follows, all from one sample in a study of CD8 T cells in ankylosing spondylitis. TCRdb redid the calling of the 5' RACE reads with MiXCR, one entry per CDR3 protein. The repertoire holds a few hundred thousand distinct CDR3 sequences, with approximately 20% as singletons. The sequenced material came from blood, either unsorted or a sorted T cell fraction (not recorded which). These receptors all come from a male donor with ankylosing spondylitis. The CDR3 runs from the conserved cysteine through the conserved F or W. A D gene is named only where the DNA matches it firmly. Part of the rows lack a size; the others show once, few, many or a class for expanded clones.

TRBJ2-6	TRBV5-5	NA	TRBD1	TGTGCCAGCAGTCGACAGGGGTCTGGGGCCAACGTCCTGACTTTC	CASSRQGSGANVLTF
TRBJ2-1	TRBV20-1	NA	TRBD2	TGCAGTGCTAGATATACACTAGCGGGAGGGTTGTACAATGAGCAGTTCTTC	CSARYTLAGGLYNEQFF
TRBJ1-3	TRBV7-3	few	NA	TGTGCCAGCAGCTTAAATGGGGTTGGAAACACCATATATTTT	CASSLNGVGNTIYF
TRBJ1-1	TRBV6-4	many	NA	TGTGCCAGCAGTCCCCTGGGGCTGAACACTGAAGCTTTCTTT	CASSPLGLNTEAFF
TRBJ2-1	TRBV24-1	NA	NA	TGTGCCACCAGTGATAACAGGGAGGGAGCCTACAATGAGCAGTTCTTC	CATSDNREGAYNEQFF
TRBJ1-1	TRBV12-3/TRBV12-4	many	NA	TGTGCCAGCAGCACCGATAGGAGACTGGGAGCTTTCTTT	CASSTDRRLGAFF
TRBJ2-3	TRBV20-1	NA	TRBD2	TGCAGTGCTTCTAAGACTAGCGGAGGCACAGATACGCAGTATTTT	CSASKTSGGTDTQYF
TRBJ2-5	TRBV6-2/TRBV6-3	NA	TRBD2	TGTGCCAGCAGTTCCCCCCTTTTAGCGGGAGCACAAGAGACCCAGTACTTC	CASSSPLLAGAQETQYF
TRBJ2-2	TRBV6-5	NA	NA	TGTGCCAGCAGTTACTCGAATCCCAGTTACTACACCGGGGAGCTGTTTTTT	CASSYSNPSYYTGELFF
TRBJ1-5	TRBV25-1	NA	NA	TGTGCCAGCAGTGACGGTCGGGGAGCTCAGCCCCAGCATTTT	CASSDGRGAQPQHF